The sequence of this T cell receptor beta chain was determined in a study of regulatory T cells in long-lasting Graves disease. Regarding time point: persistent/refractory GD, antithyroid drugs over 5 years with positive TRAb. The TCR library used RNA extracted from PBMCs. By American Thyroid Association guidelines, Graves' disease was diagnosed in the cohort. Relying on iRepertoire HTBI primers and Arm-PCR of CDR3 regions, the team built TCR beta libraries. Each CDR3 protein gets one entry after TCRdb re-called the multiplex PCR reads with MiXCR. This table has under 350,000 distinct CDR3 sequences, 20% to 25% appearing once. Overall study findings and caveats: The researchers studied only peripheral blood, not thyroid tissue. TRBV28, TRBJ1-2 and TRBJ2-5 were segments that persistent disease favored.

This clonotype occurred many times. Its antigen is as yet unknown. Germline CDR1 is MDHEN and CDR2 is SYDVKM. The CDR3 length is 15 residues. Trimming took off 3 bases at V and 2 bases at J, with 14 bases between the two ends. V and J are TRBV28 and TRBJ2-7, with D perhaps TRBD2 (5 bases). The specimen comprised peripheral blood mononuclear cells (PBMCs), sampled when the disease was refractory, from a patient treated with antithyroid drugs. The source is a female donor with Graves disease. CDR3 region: CASSFTSSPAYEQYF. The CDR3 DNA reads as TGTGCCAGCAGTTTTACCTCTAGCCCGGCCTACGAGCAGTACTTC.